This T cell receptor beta chain was identified in a study of PD-L1 blockade in urothelial cancer. Study context: From 0 to 3 prior chemotherapy regimens had been given to the patients. A median of roughly 130,000 T cells was found in the blood samples.

V lost 1 base to trimming and J lost 3 bases, with 10 bases between them. The length of the CDR3 is 13 residues. Germline loops: CDR1 GTSNPN, CDR2 SVGIG (reference sequence). Time point: peripheral blood 6 weeks after treatment start. Each PCR reaction had synthetic TCR analog templates spiked into it. This table comes from immunoSEQ multiplex PCR, and its TCRdb copy is limited to in-frame clones, with some not included. The sample lists roughly 100,000 clones, approximately 87% occurring once. This receptor was identified in a man in his sixties or seventies with urothelial cancer. This chain links TRBV30 with TRBJ2-7; D gene unclear. The sample in question was PBMCs, obtained around atezolizumab (anti-PD-L1) treatment. The CDR3 is CAWSASSSYEQYF. In DNA form, the CDR3 reads TGTGCCTGGAGTGCCAGTTCCAGCTACGAGCAGTACTTC.